This is a list of T cell receptor beta chains from one sample in a study of blood T cell repertoires in COVID-19. Sequenced by immunoSEQ multiplex PCR; TCRdb stores in-frame clones only, minus some. The sample shows roughly 150,000 clones, approximately 92% of them seen only once. Sequencing was done on a sample of peripheral blood. Every receptor here comes from a woman aged 55 to 70 with active COVID-19. Both conserved end residues are part of each CDR3. D genes are given only for firm matches. Clone size is given for some rows only: seen once, a few or many times, or a class if the clone is expanded.

- | TRBJ2-1 | - | TRBV18 | TGTGCCAGCTCGCTAGAGTGGAACAATGAGCAGTTCTTC | CASSLEWNNEQFF
- | TRBJ2-1 | - | TRBV6-2/TRBV6-3 | TGTGCCAGCAGTTACCCAAATGAGCAGTTCTTC | CASSYPNEQFF
- | TRBJ1-2 | TRBD1 | TRBV25-1 | TGTGCCAGCAGTGAATATCCCCCCACAGGGGGAGAGTATGGCTACACCTTC | CASSEYPPTGGEYGYTF
- | TRBJ2-3 | TRBD2 | TRBV18 | TGTGCCAGCTCATCTTTAGCGGGAGATTCCACAGATACGCAGTATTTT | CASSSLAGDSTDTQYF
- | TRBJ1-5 | TRBD1 | TRBV7-8 | TGTGCCAGCAGCACGGACAGGGGAAATCAGCCCCAGCATTTT | CASSTDRGNQPQHF
- | TRBJ2-2 | TRBD2 | TRBV11-3 | TGTGCCAGCAGCGCCCGCGGGGGGCGCACCGGGGAGCTGTTTTTT | CASSARGGRTGELFF
- | TRBJ2-1 | - | TRBV29-1 | TGCAGCGCTTGGACAGCCGCCTACAATGAGCAGTTCTTC | CSAWTAAYNEQFF
- | TRBJ2-3 | TRBD1 | TRBV6-4 | TGTGCCAGCAGCGCTGACAGGGGGGAGGCAGATACGCAGTATTTT | CASSADRGEADTQYF
once | TRBJ2-2 | TRBD2 | TRBV6-2/TRBV6-3 | TGTGCCAGCAGGCCTAGCGGGGGGAACACCGGGGAGCTGTTTTTT | CASRPSGGNTGELFF
- | TRBJ1-6 | - | TRBV14 | TGTGCCAGCAGCCAAGTTTGGGGGGGTTCACCCCTCCACTTT | CASSQVWGGSPLHF
- | TRBJ1-1 | - | TRBV28 | TGTGCCAGCAGTTTCCACTCGGGACTAATGAACACTGAAGCTTTCTTT | CASSFHSGLMNTEAFF
- | TRBJ2-6 | - | TRBV7-8 | TGTGCCAGCAGCTCAGACAGCGTCACTGGGGCCAACGTCCTGACTTTC | CASSSDSVTGANVLTF
- | TRBJ2-1 | TRBD2 | TRBV15 | TGTGCCACCAGCAGAGCTCGGCTAGCGGGAGAGAATGAGCAGTTCTTC | CATSRARLAGENEQFF
- | TRBJ2-3 | - | TRBV7-9 | TGTGCCAGCAGCTTGGTACGGGGAACAGATACGCAGTATTTT | CASSLVRGTDTQYF
- | TRBJ2-2 | - | TRBV19 | TGTGCCAGTAAAGGACCGGGGACTGGGAACACCGGGGAGCTGTTTTTT | CASKGPGTGNTGELFF
- | TRBJ2-3 | - | TRBV9 | TGTGCCAGCAGTATCCCTATAGAAGGTGACACGGGGGAGCAAGATACGCAGTATTTT | CASSIPIEGDTGEQDTQYF
- | TRBJ2-1 | - | TRBV24-1 | TGTGCCACCAGTGATGTTGGGAGCCCAGCGAGTGAGCAGTTCTTC | CATSDVGSPASEQFF
- | TRBJ1-2 | TRBD1 | TRBV3-1/TRBV3-2 | TGTGCCAGCAGCCCGACGCAGGGGGTGAGTGGCTACACCTTC | CASSPTQGVSGYTF
- | TRBJ1-2 | - | TRBV24-1 | TGTGCCACCAGTGATCACGAGACAGGAAGAGGCTACACCTTC | CATSDHETGRGYTF
once | TRBJ1-4 | - | TRBV4-3 | TGCGCCAGCAGCCCTTCACCAGGGGCAAATGAAAAACTGTTTTTT | CASSPSPGANEKLFF
- | TRBJ2-3 | TRBD2 | TRBV5-1 | TGCGCCAGCAGCTGGGCGGGAGGACCAGATACGCAGTATTTT | CASSWAGGPDTQYF
- | TRBJ2-5 | - | TRBV12-3/TRBV12-4 | TGTGCCAGCAGCGAGGGCGCCCCGGAGACCCAGTACTTC | CASSEGAPETQYF
- | TRBJ2-1 | - | TRBV19 | TGTGCCAGTAGTATAGGGAGCGGCTGGGGCAATGAGCAGTTCTTC | CASSIGSGWGNEQFF
- | TRBJ2-3 | TRBD2 | TRBV9 | TGTGCCAGCAGCGCCCTTCCCGGCGCGGGAGGCCGGGGCCGCACAGATACGCAGTATTTT | CASSALPGAGGRGRTDTQYF
- | TRBJ1-1 | TRBD1 | TRBV28 | TGTGCCAGCAGTTCCACGCCGTCTCAAAGGGGGCGTATGAACACTGAAGCTTTCTTT | CASSSTPSQRGRMNTEAFF
- | TRBJ2-7 | - | TRBV25-1 | TGTGCCAGCAGTGAATGGGCCTTCCCGGAGCAGTACTTC | CASSEWAFPEQYF
once | TRBJ2-2 | - | TRBV7-9 | TGTGCCAGCAGCTTAGGGCCCGGGGAGCTGTTTTTT | CASSLGPGELFF
- | TRBJ2-3 | TRBD2 | TRBV4-3 | TGCGCCAGCAGCCAAGAGGGTGGAGCGGGAGCTGGCACAGATACGCAGTATTTT | CASSQEGGAGAGTDTQYF
- | TRBJ1-5 | TRBD1 | TRBV30 | TGTGCCTGGAGAGTTGGGACAGCCGTTCTCCGTAATCAGCCCCAGCATTTT | CAWRVGTAVLRNQPQHF
- | TRBJ1-1 | TRBD1 | TRBV19 | TGTGCCAGTAGTATAGGGGGGACAGGAGAGCGAGCTTTCTTT | CASSIGGTGERAFF
- | TRBJ1-2 | - | TRBV7-9 | TGTGCCAGCAGCTTACAGAATAACTATGGCTACACCTTC | CASSLQNNYGYTF
- | TRBJ2-4 | - | TRBV28 | TGTGCCAGCAGTTTCCCGACAGTAGCCAAAAACATTCAGTACTTC | CASSFPTVAKNIQYF
few | TRBJ1-5 | - | TRBV5-4 | TGTGCCAGCAGCTTCGGGTTGGGCAATCAGCCCCAGCATTTT | CASSFGLGNQPQHF
- | TRBJ1-3 | TRBD1 | TRBV29-1 | TGCAGCGTTGACTTGGGACAGGTCCCTGGAAACACCATATATTTT | CSVDLGQVPGNTIYF
- | TRBJ2-7 | TRBD1 | TRBV6-5 | TGTGCCAGCAGTTACCCGGGACAGGGGGCCTACGAGCAGTACTTC | CASSYPGQGAYEQYF
- | TRBJ2-3 | TRBD2 | TRBV10-3 | TGTGCCATCAAACGGTCCGGGACTAGTGGGGTAGATACGCAGTATTTT | CAIKRSGTSGVDTQYF
- | TRBJ1-5 | - | TRBV28 | TGTGCCAGCAGTTCAAGGGGCCTGAATCAGCCCCAGCATTTT | CASSSRGLNQPQHF
few | TRBJ1-5 | - | TRBV25-1 | TGTGCCAGCAGTATGGGGCGTCAGCCCCAGCATTTT | CASSMGRQPQHF
once | TRBJ2-1 | TRBD2 | TRBV19 | TGTGCCAGTAGTAGGCTAGCGGGATGGTCCTACAATGAGCAGTTCTTC | CASSRLAGWSYNEQFF
- | TRBJ2-7 | - | TRBV27 | TGTGCCAGCAGTCCCGGACAGCTTAAGAACGAGCAGTACTTC | CASSPGQLKNEQYF